This T cell receptor beta chain appears in the sequencing data of a study of PD-L1 blockade in urothelial cancer. Study information: Blood analysis took place 3 weeks (second dose) and 6 weeks after treatment start.

CDR1 SGDLS and CDR2 YYNGEE come from the germline V gene. V was trimmed by 0 bases and J by 10 bases, leaving 14 bases between them. CDR3 size: 15 residues. Spiking each PCR with synthetic TCR analog templates was performed. Produced via immunoSEQ multiplex PCR; TCRdb's table is partial and in-frame only. The sample shows 15,000 to 20,000 clones, around 83% of them seen only once. Stated time point: peripheral blood 6 weeks after treatment start. The J gene is TRBJ1-6, the V gene TRBV9; a possible D gene is TRBD1 (6 bases). Sequenced here: PBMCs, sampled around atezolizumab (anti-PD-L1) treatment. The sequence was obtained from a man in his fifties or sixties with urothelial cancer. The CDR3 protein is CASSVGQAGVSPLHF. For the CDR3, the DNA is TGTGCCAGCAGCGTAGGTCAGGCAGGGGTGTCACCCCTCCACTTT.